A selection of T cell receptor beta chains follows, all from one sample in a study of T cell repertoires in cytomegalovirus infection. TCRdb passed the reads through MiXCR, listing each CDR3 protein once. There are 200,000 to 300,000 distinct CDR3 sequences in the sample; around 15% occur only once, and roughly 9.7% lies in the top ten. The specimen sequenced was PBMCs. The source of these receptors is a human donor in good health (CMV status not recorded). Some clones in this sample may be carry-over from other donors' samples. Each CDR3 is given with its conserved first and last residue.

>TRBV28|TRBJ2-7
CASSLPTSRAYEQYF
>TRBV7-9|TRBJ2-7
CASSSGTPGGEQYF
>TRBV11-3|TRBJ2-1
CASSLRTGEHEQFF
>TRBV9|TRBJ2-3
CASSVGFSVGPDTQYF
>TRBV20-1|TRBJ1-6
CSAKGAGVDSPLHF
>TRBV7-8|TRBJ1-4
CASSFPPGGYNEKLFF
>TRBV20-1|TRBJ2-5
CSARVGWETQYF
>TRBV4-1|TRBJ2-2
CASSQEGGAGGELFF
>TRBV7-8|TRBJ1-1
CASGTAEAEAFF
>TRBV7-9|TRBJ2-1
CASSVGIVWDNEQFF
>TRBV20-1|TRBJ2-1
CSARGTSEPMGMFF
>TRBV20-1|TRBJ2-5
CSAYWKQETQYF
>TRBV28|TRBJ2-7
CASSFFVAGSSYEQYF
>TRBV7-9|TRBJ2-1
CASSLVKGADEQFF
>TRBV6-6|TRBJ2-1
CASRNSAGSSYNEQFF